This T cell receptor beta chain was documented in a study of blood T cell repertoires in COVID-19. Source study methods: Amplified reference gene primers provided the basis for estimating nucleated cell counts. Clones were read by immunoSEQ multiplex PCR, and TCRdb kept only the in-frame ones, dropping some. The DNA gave D and trimming, while V, J and clone size come from that table. Counted here are over 200,000 clones, about 85% occurring once; the ten biggest clones make up 15% to 20%. This CDR3 comprises 15 residues. Trimming cost V 5 bases and J 5 bases; bases outside gene matches: 11. The germline V gene encodes CDR1 SGHTA and CDR2 FQGNSA.

The clonotype was recovered from a woman over 75 with active or convalescent COVID-19. The specimen sequenced was peripheral blood. The rearrangement uses TRBV7-2 and TRBJ1-1; 7 bases fit TRBD1. The DNA of the CDR3 is TGTGCCAGCAGCCTTCAAGAGGGGGCCGTAACTGAAGCTTTCTTT. As protein: CASSLQEGAVTEAFF.